The TCR beta chain under discussion was sequenced for a study of T cells in Graves' hyperthyroidism and ophthalmopathy. Study observations and caveats: Among thyroid clonotypes expanded above 0.001, most also appeared in blood.

Each patient was aged 18 to 65 and had newly diagnosed hyperthyroidism of under 2 months' duration. On the basis of clinical symptoms, serum thyroxine and TRAb, thyroid ultrasound and orbital computed tomography, diagnoses were made. The CDR3 is 18 residues long. V was cut by 0 bases and J by 6 bases, with 21 bases left in between. Germline CDR1 is ENHRY and CDR2 is SYGVKD. Template material for amplifying TCR beta CDR3 regions consisted of RNA transcripts. The HTBI primer set was used in a first-round RT-PCR of the TCR CDR3. One entry per CDR3 protein results from TCRdb running MiXCR on the multiplex PCR reads. The sample has around 290,000 distinct CDR3 sequences, roughly 15% seen once. In its sample, this clonotype was seen a few times. What it binds is unknown.

This TCR was sampled from a woman aged 40 to 49 with Graves' hyperthyroidism. The chain employs TRBV10-3 and TRBJ2-1, with D possibly being TRBD2 (7 bases). Sequencing input: blood. In DNA, the CDR3 is TGTGCCATCAGTGAGTCGGCGAGGGGGGAGCGGGGCTTCAATGAGCAGTTCTTC. Amino acid sequence: CAISESARGERGFNEQFF.